This TCR beta chain is from a study of OX40 agonist ivuxolimab in advanced cancers. About the study: Patients were treated with ivuxolimab, an agonistic anti-OX40 (CD134) antibody. Ivuxolimab was administered intravenously to patients at 0.01 to 10 mg/kg every 2 weeks.

Trimming cost V 2 bases and J 1 base, with 9 bases left between them. CDR1 and CDR2 (germline): SGHDT, YYEEEE. The CDR3 consists of 15 residues. Study-wide points: It was also the case that some nonresponders had low normalized T-cell clonal expansion. Researchers report that CD8+ T cells had, on average, more expanded clones than CD4+.

As to this clone: Its antigen is unknown.

Data came from immunoSEQ multiplex PCR; TCRdb stores just in-frame clones and leaves some out. The sample includes about 36,000 clones, around three quarters of them seen just once. The chain links TRBV5-6 to TRBJ2-2; no clear D gene. Sample: CD4+ or CD8+ T cells sorted from blood, taken in a trial of the OX40 agonist ivuxolimab. This TCR came from an adult with an advanced solid tumor such as melanoma, head and neck, liver or kidney cancer. The CDR3 sequence is CASSFRNWNTGELFF. Written as DNA, the CDR3 is TGTGCCAGCAGCTTTAGGAATTGGAACACCGGGGAGCTGTTTTTT.